This T cell receptor beta chain was identified in a study of blood T cell repertoires in COVID-19. Study as a whole: In each case, the material was cDNA or gDNA derived from T cells, B-cell-depleted T cells, or PBMCs.

The table came from immunoSEQ multiplex PCR; TCRdb's copy has only in-frame clones and leaves some out. In the table there are under 150,000 clones, 85% to 90% of which are singletons. The CDR3 totals 21 residues. This sequence originates from a man between 70 and 80 years old with active COVID-19. The chain links TRBV1 to TRBJ2-6; the table's D gene call, TRBD1, was not cross checked with the DNA. TRBV1 is annotated as a pseudogene. Sequencing was done on a sample of peripheral blood. In nucleotides, the CDR3 is TGCACCAGCAGCCAAGATGGGGGGGAGGGACAGGAGGGCTCTGGGGCCAACGTCCTGACTTTC. Protein: CTSSQDGGEGQEGSGANVLTF.